This TCR beta chain is from a study of T cell changes during pregnancy in multiple sclerosis (dated by TCRdb to the late 2010s). With regard to the full study: Changes in the T cell repertoire over the course of pregnancy were examined in this study in women with multiple sclerosis.

Germline trimming amounts to 3 bases on V and 6 bases on J, with 6 as the count of junction bases outside the gene matches. The CDR3 numbers 15 residues from cysteine through phenylalanine. The read is trimmed to its CDR3 DNA, 45 bases read in frame from base 1. According to the germline V gene, CDR1 reads SGHNT and CDR2 reads YENEEA. The library was made by the immunoSEQ multiplex PCR assay. TCRdb retrieved this table from immuneACCESS and kept in-frame rearrangements only. Not all clones are present; in checked studies, unresolved V genes account for under half, and no reason is known for the remainder. The sample yields just over 50,000 clones; roughly 94% were counted once. The leading ten clones occupy around 0.58% of the sample. For this clone: Its binding antigen is unknown. The sample holds no much larger clone one base away, and base qualities are not on file.

In this chain, TRBV11-3 is recombined with TRBJ2-3; TRBD1 agrees with 10 junctional bases. The specimen was CD4+ T cells from peripheral blood mononuclear cells, collected in the second trimester of pregnancy. The receptor was derived from a female donor with multiple sclerosis, enrolled in a pregnancy study. The sequenced DNA is TGTGCCAGCAGCTTTGGGACAGGGGTGCGTGATACGCAGTATTTT. It is translated as CASSFGTGVRDTQYF.